This T cell receptor beta chain derives from a study of T-cell reconstitution after alpha-beta-depleted transplantation in children. This CDR3 is built from 16 residues. V shed 2 bases and J shed 1 base, with 14 bases lying between them. Germline CDR1 is SEHNR and CDR2 is FQNEAQ (reference sequence). The TCRbeta library incorporated unique molecular identifiers. TCRdb recomputed calls from the PCR reads with MiXCR, one row per CDR3 protein. This table has hundreds of thousands of distinct CDR3 sequences, roughly 15% appearing once. For this clonotype: What it recognizes is unknown.

Findings and caveats of the study: T-cell counts and diversity at one year post-transplant came mainly from newly produced T cells. Two months or so post-transplant, alpha-beta T cells reportedly derived from several hundred expanded graft clones.

Sample: PBMCs, mostly from graft donor cells, taken 360 days after TCRalphabeta/CD19-depleted stem cell transplant. The rearrangement joins TRBV7-9 to TRBJ1-1; D gene unclear. The receptor was isolated from a boy under three years old who had a stem cell transplant for Wiskott-Aldrich syndrome, so the T cells may come from the graft donor. The CDR3 region is CASSLSPWTENTEAFF. The CDR3 DNA reads as TGTGCCAGCAGCTTATCCCCCTGGACTGAGAACACTGAAGCTTTCTTT.